One sample yielded the 25 T cell receptor beta chains listed below, sequenced in a study of blood T cell repertoires in COVID-19. Repertoires were generated with immunoSEQ multiplex PCR, while TCRdb's copy carries only in-frame clones and drops some. The sample contains tens of thousands of clones, 70% to 85% of which appear only once. Sequencing input: peripheral blood. These receptors originate from a human donor in a cohort sampled during active COVID-19.

This chain connects TRBV12-5 to TRBJ2-7; D gene unclear. Germline V gene data show CDR1 as LGHNT and CDR2 as FRNRAP. This CDR3 comprises 12 residues. Trimming took 11 bases from V and 3 from J, leaving 14 bases between them. The CDR3 DNA is TGTGCTGGGCCCAGTAACCTCTACGAGCAGTACTTC. This gives the protein CAGPSNLYEQYF.

The gene calls are TRBV7-3 and TRBJ2-3; a possible D gene is TRBD2 (6 bases). There are 15 residues in the CDR3. Per the germline V gene, CDR1 is SGHTA and CDR2 is FQGTGA. V dropped 2 bases and J dropped 2 bases, with 11 bases sitting between them. DNA of the CDR3: TGTGCCAGCAGCTTACAGGAGGGCCCCACAGATACGCAGTATTTT. This encodes CASSLQEGPTDTQYF.

This clone appeared a single time. The chain recombines TRBV5-6 with TRBJ1-2, with D maybe TRBD1 (5 bases). The CDR3 sequence is 14 residues long. The germline V gene encodes CDR1 SGHDT and CDR2 YYEEEE. Trimming removed 4 bases at V and 8 bases at J, with 18 bases between. CDR3 protein: CASSLVAVGPGYTF. CDR3 in DNA: TGTGCCAGCAGCCTGGTTGCCGTGGGGCCGGGCTACACCTTC.

The chain recombines TRBV10-3 with TRBJ1-1, with 12 bases lining up with TRBD1. In germline, CDR1 is ENHRY, CDR2 SYGVKD. The CDR3 has 15 residues. Trimming cost V 4 bases and J 4 bases; bases outside gene matches: 4. CDR3 sequence: CAISGGQGAGTEAFF. The CDR3 DNA sequence: TGTGCCATCAGTGGGGGACAGGGGGCGGGCACTGAAGCTTTCTTT.

The chain carries TRBV5-5 and TRBJ2-7, with 8 nucleotides matching TRBD2. The J segment lost 1 base and the V segment lost 0 bases, leaving 3 bases of the junction unmatched. Per the germline V gene, CDR1 is SGHKS and CDR2 is YYEKEE (reference sequence). This CDR3 contains 15 residues. CDR3 loop: CASSLAASGSYEQYF. The CDR3, as DNA: TGTGCCAGCAGCTTGGCGGCTAGCGGGTCCTACGAGCAGTACTTC. Drawing the rest from reference TRBV5-5 and TRBJ2-7, the complete variable domain is DAGVTQSPTHLIKTRGQQVTLRCSPISGHKSVSWYQQVLGQGPQFIFQYYEKEERGRGNFPDRFSARQFPNYSSELNVNALLLGDSALYLCASSLAASGSYEQYFGPGTRLTVT.

This sequence joins TRBV19 and TRBJ2-7, with a possible D match to TRBD2 (7 bases). The CDR3 has 16 residues. Deletions cut 7 bases from V and 4 bases from J, with 23 bases between. Germline V gene lookup returns CDR1 LNHDA and CDR2 SQIVND (reference sequence). CDR3 coding DNA: TGTGCCAGTAAGCAGCGGGCTGGGAGGGGGATATACGAGCAGTACTTC. Translating it yields CASKQRAGRGIYEQYF.

The genes are TRBV7-3 and TRBJ2-5; D unresolved. The CDR3 has 15 residues. The V gene lost 2 bases and the J gene lost 4 bases, with 14 bases spanning the gap. Germline values: CDR1 SGHTA, CDR2 FQGTGA. The CDR3 sequence is CASSLAPIYTETQYF. The CDR3 DNA reads TGTGCCAGCAGCTTAGCTCCCATCTATACAGAGACCCAGTACTTC.

The chain links TRBV7-2 to TRBJ2-7; tentative D call: TRBD1 (5 bases). The CDR3 has 14 residues. V was trimmed by 7 bases and J by 4 bases, leaving 17 bases between them. CDR1 is SGHTA, CDR2 FQGNSA, per germline. CDR3 nucleotides: TGTGCCAGCACCCTAATGGACCCAGGGTACGAGCAGTACTTC. Protein product: CASTLMDPGYEQYF.

V gene TRBV6-5 combines with J gene TRBJ1-1; 7 bases are a match to TRBD1. The V gene's germline CDR1 is MNHEY and CDR2 SVGAGI. V dropped 6 bases and J dropped 5; count of bases not matched to a gene: 9. CDR3 size: 14 residues. The CDR3 sequence is CASSVSQGVTEAFF. In nucleotides, the CDR3 is TGTGCCAGCAGCGTTTCTCAGGGGGTGACTGAAGCTTTCTTT.

This chain uses TRBV30 with TRBJ1-1, with 12 positions matching TRBD1. The CDR3 is made up of 14 amino acids. The germline CDR1 and CDR2 sequences are GTSNPN and SVGIG (reference sequence). V dropped 0 bases and J dropped 11; count of bases not matched to a gene: 7. The CDR3 nucleotides are TGTGCCTGGAGTGTTCCGGGACAGGGGGCAGAGGCTTTCTTT. It encodes CAWSVPGQGAEAFF.

The V gene is TRBV7-9, the J gene TRBJ1-2; D possibly corresponds to TRBD1 (6 bases). Per the germline V gene, CDR1 is SEHNR and CDR2 is FQNEAQ (reference sequence). The CDR3 covers 13 residues. V lost 3 bases to trimming and J lost 4 bases, with 9 bases between them. The DNA for the CDR3 is TGTGCCAGCAGCTTGGACAGTGTCTATGGCTACACCTTC. Translating it yields CASSLDSVYGYTF.

The genes are TRBV15 and TRBJ1-1; TRBD1 agrees at 9 bases. Germline V gene data show CDR1 as LNHNV and CDR2 as YYDKDF (reference sequence). V shed 5 bases and J 2 bases; nucleotides not matched to a gene: 9. The CDR3 is 16 residues long. The CDR3 protein is CATSVLQGARNTEAFF. For the CDR3, the DNA is TGTGCCACCAGCGTACTACAGGGGGCCAGAAACACTGAAGCTTTCTTT.

The chain employs TRBV28 and TRBJ1-5; D is possibly TRBD1 (6 bases). The CDR3 has 15 residues. V lost 5 bases, J lost 1 base, and 12 bases lay in between. Germline CDR1 and CDR2: MDHEN and SYDVKM. The CDR3 protein is CASSPGVLSNQPQHF. The CDR3 DNA reads as TGTGCCAGCAGTCCAGGGGTTTTGAGCAATCAGCCCCAGCATTTT.

This clone was counted once. The rearrangement links TRBV2 to TRBJ2-7, with TRBD1 identical over 9 bases. Per the germline V gene, CDR1 is SNHLY and CDR2 is FYNNEI. V dropped 6 bases and J dropped 8; count of bases not matched to a gene: 5. The CDR3 has 12 residues. The CDR3 DNA reads TGTGCCAGCAGGGGGACAGGGACTCAGCAGTACTTC. Protein: CASRGTGTQQYF.

The chain combines TRBV28 with TRBJ1-1, with D possibly being TRBD1 (6 bases). Trimming took off 6 bases at V and 1 base at J, with 12 bases between the two ends. Looked up from germline, CDR1 is MDHEN and CDR2 is SYDVKM. The CDR3 has 14 amino acids. CDR3 in DNA: TGTGCCAGCAGGGGAATACAGGGGAACACTGAAGCTTTCTTT. Protein sequence: CASRGIQGNTEAFF.

V and J are TRBV3-1 (or the pseudogene TRBV3-2) and TRBJ2-6; D gene uncertain. The CDR3 is 18 residues long. Germline assignment: CDR1 LGHDT and CDR2 YNNKEL (reference sequence). The V gene lost 4 bases and the J gene lost 0 bases, with 16 bases spanning the gap. The CDR3, as DNA: TGTGCCAGCAGCCCCTTTTCTTCTGGCCGCTCTGGGGCCAACGTCCTGACTTTC. It specifies CASSPFSSGRSGANVLTF.

The chain uses TRBV12-1 and TRBJ1-5; the table's D call, TRBD1, was not checked against the DNA. TRBV12-1 is a known pseudogene. The CDR3 consists of 15 residues. CDR3 nucleotides: TGTGCCAGCAGCCGAAAGGGACAGAGCAATCAGCCCCAGCATTTT. As protein: CASSRKGQSNQPQHF.

This clone showed up just once. The chain couples TRBV5-6 to TRBJ1-2, with D maybe TRBD1 (6 bases). V was clipped by 0 bases and J by 8 bases, with 11 bases between them. The length of the CDR3 is 13 residues. Germline V CDR1 and CDR2: SGHDT, YYEEEE. CDR3 coding DNA: TGTGCCAGCAGCTTGGCCTACAGGGAAGGCTACACCTTC. This sequence encodes CASSLAYREGYTF.

V usage is TRBV7-2 and J usage is TRBJ1-4; 8 bases are a match to TRBD1. The V segment lost 4 bases and the J segment 7 bases; nucleotides outside the gene matches: 8. Germline V lookup: CDR1 SGHTA, CDR2 FQGNSA. The CDR3 totals 15 residues. The CDR3 reads CASSSEGTGGEKLFF. In nucleotides, the CDR3 is TGTGCCAGCAGCTCAGAGGGGACAGGTGGTGAAAAACTGTTTTTT.

The chain couples TRBV6-4 to TRBJ2-3, with 7 bases fitting TRBD1. Germline V lookup: CDR1 MRHNA, CDR2 SNTAGT. Unmatched junction bases numbered 17, after V lost 9 bases and J lost 2 bases. The CDR3 contains 17 residues. The CDR3 reads CASTDLGDRKTTDTQYF. For the CDR3, the DNA is TGTGCCAGTACGGACCTTGGGGACAGAAAGACCACAGATACGCAGTATTTT.

This rearrangement joins TRBV5-1 to TRBJ1-5, with 8 bases matching TRBD1. Trimming at V came to 0 bases and at J to 9 bases, leaving 5 bases not matched to a gene. This CDR3 has 14 residues. The germline CDR1 and CDR2 sequences are SGHRS and YFSETQ. The CDR3 sequence: CASSLDRDRTPQHF. The CDR3 DNA follows: TGCGCCAGCAGCTTGGATAGGGACAGGACGCCCCAGCATTTT.

The chain joins TRBV27 to TRBJ1-1; tentatively, D is TRBD1 (6 bases). CDR3 size: 14 residues. Germline CDR1 is MNHEY and CDR2 is SMNVEV (reference sequence). Deletions cut 7 bases from V and 0 bases from J, with 12 bases between. The CDR3 reads CASTPPGVNTEAFF. In DNA form, the CDR3 reads TGTGCCAGCACCCCGCCAGGGGTGAACACTGAAGCTTTCTTT.

This clone was found a few times. The V gene is TRBV19, the J gene TRBJ1-2, with 7 bases that match TRBD1. Germline CDR1 is LNHDA and CDR2 is SQIVND (reference sequence). This CDR3 comprises 12 residues. The V gene end was trimmed by 6 bases and the J gene end by 4 bases; junction bases not matched to a gene: 2. The CDR3 reads CASSPGGYGYTF. The CDR3 DNA follows: TGTGCCAGTAGCCCAGGGGGCTATGGCTACACCTTC.

J is TRBJ2-7 and V is TRBV11-2, with a weak D call TRBD1 (5 bases). Trimming removed 0 bases at V and 3 bases at J, with 12 bases between. Germline CDR1 SGHAT, CDR2 FQNNGV. This CDR3 spans 15 amino acids. This chain's CDR3 is CASSLDRQGHYEQYF. For the CDR3, the DNA is TGTGCCAGCAGCTTAGATCGGCAGGGCCACTACGAGCAGTACTTC.

The CDR3 coding sequence is TGCAGCGCCGGGACAGGAAACTATGGCTACACCTTC. Translation gives CSAGTGNYGYTF. The V and J genes are TRBV29-1 and TRBJ1-2, with 8 bases lining up with TRBD1. From germline, CDR1 is SQVTM and CDR2 ANQGSEA. Trimming cost V 7 bases and J 2 bases; bases outside gene matches: 3. The CDR3 totals 12 residues.